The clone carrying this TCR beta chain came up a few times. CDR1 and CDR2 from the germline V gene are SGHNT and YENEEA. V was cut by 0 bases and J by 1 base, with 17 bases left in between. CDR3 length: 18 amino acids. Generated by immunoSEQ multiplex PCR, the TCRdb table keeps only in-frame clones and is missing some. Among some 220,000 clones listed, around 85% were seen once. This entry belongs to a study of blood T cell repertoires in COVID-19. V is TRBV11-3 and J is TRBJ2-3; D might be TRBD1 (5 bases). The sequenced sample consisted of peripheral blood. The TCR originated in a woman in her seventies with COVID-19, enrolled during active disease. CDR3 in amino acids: CASSLDGATAPRTDTQYF. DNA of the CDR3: TGTGCCAGCAGCTTAGATGGGGCTACAGCACCACGCACAGATACGCAGTATTTT.